This T cell receptor beta chain was documented in a study of blood T cell repertoires in COVID-19 (TCRdb year 2020). Context from the whole study: Samples covering the acute and convalescent phases of COVID-19 were provided by collaborators in the United States, Italy and Spain. The prospective study material was composed of cDNA or gDNA derived from T cells, B-cell-depleted T cells, or PBMCs. The dataset comprised deeply sampled blood TCRbeta repertoires from subjects exposed to, actively infected with, or recovered from COVID-19. The repertoires were released in a freely available public database intended as a resource for research on the immune response to SARS-CoV-2. The samples were drawn from two sources: the first 160 participants of the ongoing ImmuneRACE study, and some 1,300 subjects contributed by 6 global collaborators. Sample metadata almost always included a de-identified subject ID, COVID-19 status, age in years and sex. HLA class I and class II types, where available, came from metadata supplied by the sample provider rather than from assay-based typing.

Details on this clone: This clone's antigen is unknown. Base-call qualities are not available, and no considerably larger clone is one nucleotide away.

The CDR3, cysteine through phenylalanine, is 16 amino acids long. Left in the record is the CDR3 DNA by itself, 48 bases read in frame from the first base. The germline V gene gives CDR1 as MNHNS and CDR2 as SASEGT. Trimming accounts for 1 base at V and 1 base at J, while the number of junction bases matched to no gene is 2. Each collaborating institution followed its own protocols to collect whole blood in K2EDTA tubes. For TCRbeta analysis, collaborators shipped samples as frozen whole blood, isolated PBMCs, or DNA extracted from either of those sample types. TCRbeta CDR3 regions were amplified from genomic DNA using the immunoSEQ Assay, a bias-controlled multiplex PCR. As for the authors' bioinformatics: The number of nucleated cells in each sample was estimated by amplification of reference gene primers within the assay. To quantify the absolute abundance of each unique TCRbeta CDR3 rearrangement, sequence reads were collapsed and filtered. For each sample, productive Simpson clonality was calculated as the square root of Simpson's diversity index across productive rearrangements. TCRdb obtained this table from immuneACCESS and retained in-frame rearrangements with V and J assigned. These tables miss some clones; where compared with another copy, unresolved V genes account for less than half of the shortfall, and the remainder is unexplained. That table is the source of V, J and clone size, and D and trimming were worked out from the DNA. This sample gives about 200,000 clones in total; more than 75% of them show up just once. The ten top clones hold about 4.5% of the sample.

The full study reports these points: Clinical and demographic metadata were provided uncurated, with the amount varying by source and participant.

The sample consisted of peripheral blood. This receptor chain uses TRBV6-1 and TRBJ1-2, and 11 bases in between align with TRBD1. The origin of this receptor is a man between 45 and 60 years old with acute or convalescent COVID-19. The CDR3 is CASSEVGTGGNYGYTF. The DNA is as follows: TGTGCCAGCAGTGAAGTCGGGACAGGGGGTAACTATGGCTACACCTTC.